This TCR beta chain was retrieved from a study of blood T cell repertoires in COVID-19. From germline, CDR1 is MNHNS and CDR2 SASEGT. Germline trimming cut 0 bases from V and 4 bases from J; bases unmatched to any gene: 15. The CDR3 sequence is 21 residues long. The table came from immunoSEQ multiplex PCR; TCRdb's copy has only in-frame clones and leaves some out. This sample yields roughly 200,000 clones, of which 82% are seen a single time; around 8% belongs to the top ten. The chain recombines TRBV6-1 with TRBJ2-1; 13 bases line up with TRBD2. The clonotype comes from an older woman with COVID-19, enrolled during active disease. The sample was peripheral blood. CDR3 region: CASSEAQKEGLAGVRYNEQFF. The CDR3 nucleotides read TGTGCCAGCAGTGAAGCTCAAAAGGAAGGACTAGCGGGAGTTAGGTACAATGAGCAGTTCTTC.